This T cell receptor (beta chain) is from a study of T cells in Graves' hyperthyroidism and ophthalmopathy. CDR3 length: 14 residues. V lost 5 bases and J lost 4; bases outside the gene matches: 6. Germline CDR1 MNHNS, CDR2 SASEGT. This clonotype occurred many times. Template material for amplifying TCR beta CDR3 regions consisted of RNA transcripts. A first-round RT-PCR of the TCR CDR3 used the HTBI primer set. MiXCR was run by TCRdb on the multiplex PCR reads, yielding one entry per CDR3 protein. The sample holds approximately 360,000 distinct CDR3 sequences; approximately 15% are singletons and the top ten take 28%.

This chain links TRBV6-1 with TRBJ1-2, with 8 nucleotides matching TRBD1. This receptor was taken from a woman in her late teens or twenties with Graves' hyperthyroidism that later progressed to Graves' ophthalmopathy. Source material: blood. This CDR3 reads CASSPGQGSYGYTF. The CDR3 coding sequence is TGTGCCAGCAGTCCAGGACAGGGTAGCTATGGCTACACCTTC.